The rows below give T cell receptor beta chains drawn from one sample of a study of blood T cells in healthy people across ages. TCRdb re-analysed the 5' RACE reads in MiXCR, keeping a single row per CDR3 protein. The sample includes roughly 720,000 distinct CDR3 sequences, about 48% seen only once; the top ten take roughly 37%. The specimen was blood. These TCRs come from a man older than 75 in good health. CDR3s include the opening cysteine and the closing phenylalanine or tryptophan. The order of the fields is D gene, clone size, J gene, V gene, CDR3 DNA, CDR3 protein. A D gene is named only where the DNA matches it firmly. The listing skips clone size in some rows; elsewhere it reads once, few, many or a size class.

D gene: .
clone size: .
J gene: TRBJ2-1
V gene: TRBV20-1
CDR3 DNA: TGCAGTGCTTGGCGGCTCCCGGGCCCAACATGGTTCTTC
CDR3 protein: CSAWRLPGPTWFF

D gene: .
clone size: few
J gene: TRBJ1-2
V gene: TRBV20-1
CDR3 DNA: TGCAGTGCCCATGTGATGCAGGGTCTTAACTATGGCTACACCTTC
CDR3 protein: CSAHVMQGLNYGYTF

D gene: TRBD2
clone size: many
J gene: TRBJ2-1
V gene: TRBV7-2
CDR3 DNA: TGTGCCAGCAGCTTACGTTCTAGCGGGAGAGTCTACAATGAGCAGTTCTTC
CDR3 protein: CASSLRSSGRVYNEQFF

D gene: .
clone size: few
J gene: TRBJ1-2
V gene: TRBV2
CDR3 DNA: TGTGCCAGCAGTGCACAGGTTTCGGGCTATGGCTACACCTTC
CDR3 protein: CASSAQVSGYGYTF

D gene: TRBD1
clone size: once
J gene: TRBJ1-2
V gene: TRBV6-1
CDR3 DNA: TGTGCCAGCAGTTCCGAAGGGGGCGGCTACACCTTC
CDR3 protein: CASSSEGGGYTF

D gene: .
clone size: .
J gene: TRBJ2-7
V gene: TRBV20-1
CDR3 DNA: TGCAGTGCTAGAGATCCTCCGGGGGCCTACGAGCGGTACTTC
CDR3 protein: CSARDPPGAYERYF

D gene: .
clone size: few
J gene: TRBJ2-7
V gene: TRBV20-1
CDR3 DNA: TGCAGTGCTATTGGGGACGGAGCCTACGAGCAGTACTTC
CDR3 protein: CSAIGDGAYEQYF

D gene: .
clone size: once
J gene: TRBJ2-3
V gene: TRBV12-3/TRBV12-4
CDR3 DNA: TGTGCCAGCACCCCGATATCCAGCGTACAAAGGAGATACGCGTATTTT
CDR3 protein: CASTPISSVQRRYAYF

D gene: TRBD2
clone size: .
J gene: TRBJ2-7
V gene: TRBV14
CDR3 DNA: TGTGCCAGCAGCCCTATGGGAGGGCTTGCCTACGAGCAGTACTTC
CDR3 protein: CASSPMGGLAYEQYF

D gene: .
clone size: .
J gene: TRBJ2-2
V gene: TRBV20-1
CDR3 DNA: TGCAGTGCGCATCCGAGGGGGAGATGGACCGGGGAGCTGTTTTTT
CDR3 protein: CSAHPRGRWTGELFF

D gene: TRBD1
clone size: few
J gene: TRBJ2-3
V gene: TRBV6-1
CDR3 DNA: TGTGCCAGCAGTGACCCAGGGGGCAGGCACAGATACGCGTATTTT
CDR3 protein: CASSDPGGRHRYAYF

D gene: TRBD1
clone size: .
J gene: TRBJ1-5
V gene: TRBV20-1
CDR3 DNA: TGCAGTGCTTCCCAGGGACAGGGAAACAATCAGCCCCAGCATTTT
CDR3 protein: CSASQGQGNNQPQHF

D gene: .
clone size: .
J gene: TRBJ2-6
V gene: TRBV2
CDR3 DNA: TGTGCCAGCAGTGAAGCGGAGGGCTGGGCTGGGGCCAACGTCCTGACTTTC
CDR3 protein: CASSEAEGWAGANVLTF

D gene: TRBD2
clone size: .
J gene: TRBJ2-7
V gene: TRBV2
CDR3 DNA: TGTGCCAGCGAGCGGGAGATCTACGAGCAGTACTTC
CDR3 protein: CASEREIYEQYF

D gene: .
clone size: .
J gene: TRBJ1-5
V gene: TRBV20-1
CDR3 DNA: TGCAGTGCTAGAGATATGGCCCGGGGGGGTCAGCCCCAGCATTTT
CDR3 protein: CSARDMARGGQPQHF

D gene: .
clone size: .
J gene: TRBJ2-1
V gene: TRBV2
CDR3 DNA: TGTGCCAGCAGCGGGAACGTCGACAATGAGCAGTTCTTC
CDR3 protein: CASSGNVDNEQFF

D gene: .
clone size: .
J gene: TRBJ2-7
V gene: TRBV20-1
CDR3 DNA: TGCAGTGCTAGAGAATCCGTGACGGGAAACTACGAGCAGTACTTC
CDR3 protein: CSARESVTGNYEQYF

D gene: .
clone size: few
J gene: TRBJ2-5
V gene: TRBV5-1
CDR3 DNA: TGCGCCAGCAGGGTCAGCCCACAAGAGACCCAGTACTTC
CDR3 protein: CASRVSPQETQYF

D gene: TRBD2
clone size: .
J gene: TRBJ2-5
V gene: TRBV28
CDR3 DNA: TGTGCCAGCAGTTTATCGGGACTAGCGGGAGTCGGGGGGGTAGAGACCCAGTACTTC
CDR3 protein: CASSLSGLAGVGGVETQYF

D gene: TRBD1
clone size: .
J gene: TRBJ2-7
V gene: TRBV20-1
CDR3 DNA: TGCAGTGCGGTTGACAGGGGGAGGTCCTACGAGCAGTACTTC
CDR3 protein: CSAVDRGRSYEQYF

D gene: .
clone size: few
J gene: TRBJ2-5
V gene: TRBV11-2
CDR3 DNA: TGTGCCAGCAGCATTACAGGGGAGGTGCAGTACTTC
CDR3 protein: CASSITGEVQYF

D gene: TRBD2
clone size: .
J gene: TRBJ2-7
V gene: TRBV10-3
CDR3 DNA: TGTGCCATCAGTGATTGGACTAGCGGCTCTTCCTACGAGCAGTACTTC
CDR3 protein: CAISDWTSGSSYEQYF